A single sample is the source of the 22 T cell receptor beta chains below, sequenced in a study of blood T cell repertoires in COVID-19. Generated by immunoSEQ multiplex PCR, the TCRdb table keeps only in-frame clones and is missing some. The table has under 300,000 clones, roughly 90% seen once. The source material was PBMCs or T cells enriched from blood (not recorded which). Receptor source: a woman aged 55-70 years who had recovered from COVID-19.

This chain uses TRBV7-3 with TRBJ2-1; D unresolved. CDR1 and CDR2 from the germline V gene are SGHTA and FQGTGA. The CDR3 consists of 16 residues. V was pared by 0 bases and J by 0 bases, with 9 bases between. The chain's CDR3 is CASSLTYPSSYNEQFF. DNA for the CDR3: TGTGCCAGCAGCTTAACCTACCCGAGCTCCTACAATGAGCAGTTCTTC.

The chain has TRBV28 and TRBJ2-2, with TRBD2 identical over 10 bases. The V and J ends lost 4 bases and 6 bases, in that order; junction bases with no gene match: 8. The CDR3 totals 16 residues. CDR1 and CDR2 (germline): MDHEN, SYDVKM. The CDR3 DNA reads TGTGCCAGCAGTTCAGCGGGAGGGCCGGGTCCCGGGGAGCTGTTTTTT. Translating it yields CASSSAGGPGPGELFF.

In its sample, this clone was seen a few times. V is TRBV11-2 and J is TRBJ1-2, with a tentative D call TRBD1 (6 bases). Trimming took off 2 bases at V and 2 bases at J, with 12 bases between the two ends. The CDR3 runs 15 residues. The germline gives CDR1 SGHAT, CDR2 FQNNGV. The CDR3 spells CASSLMGRGNYGYTF. In DNA, the CDR3 is TGTGCCAGCAGCTTAATGGGCAGGGGAAACTATGGCTACACCTTC.

The chain couples TRBV25-1 to TRBJ2-2; D gene uncertain. Deletions cut 2 bases from V and 6 bases from J, with 10 bases between. Germline V gene data show CDR1 as MGHDK and CDR2 as SYGVNS. The CDR3 consists of 14 residues. The CDR3 coding sequence is TGTGCCAGCAGTGAACCGGCTGAGGCCGGGGAGCTGTTTTTT. It translates to CASSEPAEAGELFF.

V usage is TRBV6-5 and J usage is TRBJ1-1, with unresolved D. This CDR3 spans 12 amino acids. V was trimmed by 8 bases and J by 6 bases, leaving 13 bases between them. Germline V gene sequence: CDR1 MNHEY, CDR2 SVGAGI. The CDR3 DNA follows: TGTGCCAGCTTTCGTAAATTTGCTGAAGCTTTCTTT. It codes for CASFRKFAEAFF.

This clone came up a few times. The chain recombines TRBV7-9 with TRBJ1-4; D call uncertain. CDR3 length: 15 residues. Trimming removed 2 bases from V and 0 bases from J, with 7 bases in between. Germline-derived CDR1 and CDR2 are SEHNR and FQNEAQ (reference sequence). The CDR3: CASSLIPATNEKLFF. DNA for the CDR3: TGTGCCAGCAGCTTAATCCCGGCAACTAATGAAAAACTGTTTTTT.

The J gene is TRBJ1-2, the V gene TRBV28, with a possible D match to TRBD1 (6 bases). V gave up 5 bases and J gave up 3 bases, with 16 bases separating them. Germline V gene sequence: CDR1 MDHEN, CDR2 SYDVKM. The CDR3 covers 15 residues. In DNA form, the CDR3 reads TGTGCCAGCAGTCCCTACAGGGCCAATCACTATGGCTACACCTTC. Its translation: CASSPYRANHYGYTF.

This clone was seen only once. The V call is TRBV30, the J call TRBJ2-7; TRBD2 might be the D (6 bases). Deletions cut 0 bases from V and 0 bases from J, with 6 bases between. This CDR3 is built from 13 residues. Germline V CDR1 and CDR2: GTSNPN, SVGIG (reference sequence). CDR3 sequence (DNA): TGTGCCTGGAGTGTGGGACTCTCCTACGAGCAGTACTTC. It codes for CAWSVGLSYEQYF.

This chain uses TRBV28 with TRBJ1-2; D is perhaps TRBD1 (5 bases). The germline V and J ends were trimmed by 2 bases and 7 bases, with 14 bases remaining between them. Germline-derived CDR1 and CDR2 are MDHEN and SYDVKM. The length of the CDR3 is 14 residues. DNA of the CDR3: TGTGCCAGCAGTTTAAGACAGCCCCTCGGTGGCTACACCTTC. It translates to CASSLRQPLGGYTF.

The V call is TRBV11-2, the J call TRBJ2-5; 7 positions agree with TRBD1. V lost 5 bases, J lost 0 bases, and 9 bases stayed unmatched. Germline V gene data show CDR1 as SGHAT and CDR2 as FQNNGV. CDR3 length: 16 residues. CDR3 region: CASSRGLASNQETQYF. CDR3 DNA: TGTGCCAGCAGCAGGGGGCTAGCCTCCAACCAAGAGACCCAGTACTTC.

The CDR3 DNA sequence: TGTGCCAGCAGGGTTAGCGGAGAGACCCAGTACTTC. Amino acids: CASRVSGETQYF. The chain carries TRBV2 and TRBJ2-5; D may be TRBD2 (6 bases). The germline gives CDR1 SNHLY, CDR2 FYNNEI. Deletions cut 6 bases from V and 4 bases from J, with 9 bases between. CDR3 size: 12 residues.

This clone came up a few times. V gene TRBV6-5 combines with J gene TRBJ1-6; D gene unclear. V shed 2 bases and J shed 10 bases, with 12 bases lying between them. The CDR3 length is 14 residues. Germline V gene sequence: CDR1 MNHEY, CDR2 SVGAGI. The CDR3 sequence is CASSYMRSESPLHF. CDR3 nucleotides: TGTGCCAGCAGTTACATGCGTTCCGAGTCACCCCTCCACTTT.

The rearrangement uses TRBV20-1 and TRBJ2-5; D remains ambiguous. Germline V lookup: CDR1 DFQATT, CDR2 SNEGSKA (reference sequence). This CDR3 is 10 amino acids long. The V end was cut by 5 bases, the J end by 4 bases, with 5 bases between. CDR3 region: CSAFRETQYF. For the CDR3, the DNA is TGCAGTGCTTTCAGAGAGACCCAGTACTTC.

The V and J genes are TRBV2 and TRBJ1-2; 8 bases fit TRBD1. V gave up 6 bases and J gave up 8 bases; unmatched junction bases: 5. Germline values: CDR1 SNHLY, CDR2 FYNNEI. This CDR3 is built from 12 residues. The CDR3 sequence is CASRDRVRGYTF. CDR3 bases: TGTGCCAGCAGGGACAGGGTACGAGGCTACACCTTC.

This chain connects TRBV5-4 to TRBJ2-3; TRBD2 aligns across 12 bases. Germline CDR1 reads SGHNT; CDR2 reads YYREEE (reference sequence). J was trimmed by 4 bases and V by 6 bases; bases with no gene match: 6. The CDR3 covers 15 residues. CDR3 in amino acids: CASTPTSGSSDTQYF. CDR3 DNA sequence: TGTGCCAGCACCCCGACTAGCGGGAGTTCAGATACGCAGTATTTT.

The CDR3 sequence: CASSLRAGGTRLTDTQYF. The CDR3 bases are TGTGCCAGCAGTTTGCGAGCGGGGGGGACGAGACTCACAGATACGCAGTATTTT. The V call is TRBV28, the J call TRBJ2-3, with 10 bases matching TRBD2. With 3 bases clipped from V and 2 bases from J, the junction kept 11 bases outside the gene matches. This CDR3 region has 18 residues. Germline loops: CDR1 MDHEN, CDR2 SYDVKM.

This sequence joins TRBV6-2 or TRBV6-3 and TRBJ2-6, with TRBD1 matching 9 bases. Trimming removed 2 bases from V and 2 bases from J; junction bases left unmatched: 7. This CDR3 region has 18 residues. Germline V lookup: CDR1 MNHEY, CDR2 SVGEGT. In nucleotides, the CDR3 is TGTGCCAGCAGTTACCATACCGGGACAGGGACTGGGGCCAACGTCCTGACTTTC. This sequence encodes CASSYHTGTGTGANVLTF.

The V and J genes are TRBV27 and TRBJ2-1; the match to TRBD2 covers 9 bases. The V segment lost 8 bases and the J segment 4 bases; nucleotides outside the gene matches: 9. The germline CDR1 and CDR2 sequences are MNHEY and SMNVEV (reference sequence). This CDR3 has 15 amino acids. CDR3 residues: CASSLSGGVYNEQFF. CDR3 DNA sequence: TGTGCCAGCTCACTTAGCGGGGGCGTTTACAATGAGCAGTTCTTC.

The rearrangement uses TRBV5-1 and TRBJ2-1; D ambiguous. In germline, CDR1 is SGHRS, CDR2 YFSETQ. The length of the CDR3 is 15 residues. V lost 6 bases, J lost 0 bases, and 13 bases lay in between. In nucleotides, the CDR3 is TGCGCCAGCACCCTGGGCGAAAGCTCCTACAATGAGCAGTTCTTC. Translated, it gives CASTLGESSYNEQFF.

This sequence joins TRBV5-1 and TRBJ2-7; no firm D call. V lost 0 bases and J lost 3, with 4 bases in between. In germline, CDR1 is SGHRS, CDR2 YFSETQ. The CDR3 is 12 residues long. CDR3 residues: CASSLESYEQYF. The CDR3 DNA reads TGCGCCAGCAGCTTGGAGAGCTACGAGCAGTACTTC.

This chain uses TRBV5-5 with TRBJ2-1; weak D call: TRBD2 (6 bases). This CDR3 region has 17 residues. Trimming removed 6 bases from V and 0 bases from J, with 19 bases in between. Per germline, CDR1 SGHKS and CDR2 YYEKEE (reference sequence). CDR3 DNA sequence: TGTGCCAGCAACGGGGGAGAGGGTTTTAGCTCCTACAATGAGCAGTTCTTC. Its translation: CASNGGEGFSSYNEQFF.

The chain has TRBV28 and TRBJ2-1; a possible D gene is TRBD2 (6 bases). V was cut by 3 bases and J by 8 bases, with 23 bases left in between. The CDR3 sequence is 17 residues long. Germline V gene data show CDR1 as MDHEN and CDR2 as SYDVKM. In nucleotides, the CDR3 is TGTGCCAGCAGTTTGCCGTGGAGCGCGGGGCCTGGGGATGAGCAGTTCTTC. As protein: CASSLPWSAGPGDEQFF.